This TCR beta chain was retrieved from a study of T cell responses to AZD1222 COVID-19 vaccine. Study overall: Second doses at about 4 or about 12 weeks were pooled. Study-level findings and limits: Targeting of unmutated variant regions was reportedly seen in nearly half of spike-specific TCRs. Two AZD1222 administrations were followed by greater Spike-specific TCR breadth and depth. Only after the peak T cell response were repertoires sampled.

The CDR3 is made up of 13 amino acids. Trimming removed 7 bases at V and 1 base at J, with 10 bases between. Sequencing used immunoSEQ multiplex PCR; TCRdb keeps in-frame clones, though not all of them. The data hold some 150,000 clones, with around 88% observed a single time. On this clone: Its antigen is currently unknown.

The source was peripheral blood, collected on day 0 of AZD1222 vaccination. The TCR was taken from an adult in good health. This rearrangement joins TRBV12-3 or TRBV12-4 to TRBJ1-1; tentatively, D is TRBD1 (6 bases). CDR3 sequence reads: CASTLQGNTEAFF. The CDR3 DNA reads as TGTGCCAGCACCCTACAGGGGAACACTGAAGCTTTCTTT.